The 27 T cell receptor beta chains listed next were all sequenced from one sample in a study of blood T cell repertoires in COVID-19. Clones were sequenced by immunoSEQ multiplex PCR, and TCRdb holds only the in-frame ones, with some missing. This sample yields under 250,000 clones, of which around 82% are seen a single time; approximately 4.7% belongs to the top ten. The sequenced material came from peripheral blood. These receptor sequences come from a man aged 50 to 60 with active or convalescent COVID-19.

The chain has TRBV5-1 and TRBJ2-2; tentatively, D is TRBD2 (5 bases). This CDR3 region has 14 residues. Trimming took off 4 bases at V and 9 bases at J, with 16 bases between the two ends. From germline, CDR1 is SGHRS and CDR2 YFSETQ. The CDR3: CASSPLQADRELFF. CDR3 bases: TGCGCCAGCAGCCCGCTCCAAGCGGACCGGGAGCTGTTTTTT.

In this sample, this clone turned up once. The chain recombines TRBV7-8 with TRBJ1-2, with TRBD1 matching 7 bases. The V segment lost 6 bases and the J segment 6 bases; nucleotides outside the gene matches: 4. Germline V lookup: CDR1 SGHVS, CDR2 FQNEAQ. The length of the CDR3 is 12 residues. CDR3 DNA sequence: TGTGCCAGCAGTATTACAGGGGATGGCTACACCTTC. Its protein product is CASSITGDGYTF.

This chain joins TRBV9 and TRBJ2-3, with 8 positions matching TRBD2. The germline V gene has CDR1 SGDLS and CDR2 YYNGEE. Unmatched junction bases numbered 4, after V lost 0 bases and J lost 4 bases. CDR3 size: 15 residues. The CDR3 DNA reads TGTGCCAGCAGCGTAGTGGTAGCGGGGTCAGATACGCAGTATTTT. Its protein product is CASSVVVAGSDTQYF.

J is TRBJ1-3 and V is TRBV12-3 or TRBV12-4; D call uncertain. V dropped 4 bases and J dropped 4 bases, with 5 bases sitting between them. The length of the CDR3 is 12 residues. The DNA of the CDR3 is TGTGCCAGCAGTTCGTTGGGAAACACCATATATTTT. Translation: CASSSLGNTIYF.

The CDR3 reads CATGGSYNSPLHF. Here the CDR3 DNA reads TGTGCCACGGGGGGGAGCTATAATTCACCCCTCCACTTT. V gene TRBV15 combines with J gene TRBJ1-6; D may be TRBD1 (5 bases). The germline gives CDR1 LNHNV, CDR2 YYDKDF (reference sequence). V shed 9 bases and J shed 3 bases, with 9 bases lying between them. There are 13 residues in the CDR3. Drawing the rest from reference TRBV15 and TRBJ1-6, the complete variable domain is DAMVIQNPRYQVTQFGKPVTLSCSQTLNHNVMYWYQQKSSQAPKLLFHYYDKDFNNEADTPDNFQSRRPNTSFCFLDIRSPGLGDTAMYLCATGGSYNSPLHFGNGTRLTVT.

V gene TRBV27 combines with J gene TRBJ2-1, with 7 bases fitting TRBD1. Germline-derived CDR1 and CDR2 are MNHEY and SMNVEV (reference sequence). This CDR3 is 16 amino acids long. V lost 7 bases, J lost 4 bases, and 13 bases stayed unmatched. The CDR3 DNA reads TGTGCCAGCACTCCTAGACAGGGTTGGTCTTACAATGAGCAGTTCTTC. Encoded protein: CASTPRQGWSYNEQFF.

The J gene is TRBJ2-5, the V gene TRBV5-1, with TRBD1 identical over 11 bases. Germline V lookup: CDR1 SGHRS, CDR2 YFSETQ. This CDR3 spans 16 amino acids. V dropped 4 bases and J dropped 5; count of bases not matched to a gene: 10. The CDR3 protein is CASSRDRGTLGETQYF. The CDR3 bases are TGCGCCAGCAGCCGGGACAGGGGGACCCTGGGGGAGACCCAGTACTTC.

The genes are TRBV7-9 and TRBJ2-7, with 8 bases aligning to TRBD1. V gave up 7 bases and J gave up 3 bases; unmatched junction bases: 5. CDR1 and CDR2 (germline): SEHNR, FQNEAQ (reference sequence). The CDR3 loop spans 13 amino acids. The CDR3 is CASMDRVNYEQYF. The CDR3 DNA reads as TGTGCCAGCATGGACAGGGTGAACTACGAGCAGTACTTC. Full variable domain (remainder filled in from reference TRBV7-9 and TRBJ2-7): DTGVSQNPRHKITKRGQNVTFRCDPISEHNRLYWYRQTLGQGPEFLTYFQNEAQLEKSRLLSDRFSAERPKGSFSTLEIQRTEQGDSAMYLCASMDRVNYEQYFGPGTRLTVT.

The chain carries TRBV9 and TRBJ1-3, with 9 bases matching TRBD1. The germline gives CDR1 SGDLS, CDR2 YYNGEE. Trimming at V came to 0 bases and at J to 4 bases, leaving 5 bases not matched to a gene. This CDR3 is built from 16 residues. As DNA, the CDR3 is TGTGCCAGCAGCGTAGCTAACAGGGGGCCAGGAAACACCATATATTTT. It specifies CASSVANRGPGNTIYF.

This clone turned up a few times. The V call is TRBV15, the J call TRBJ1-5; D is unclear. The germline V gene encodes CDR1 LNHNV and CDR2 YYDKDF (reference sequence). Trimming removed 0 bases from V and 2 bases from J, with 11 bases in between. CDR3 length equals 16 residues. The CDR3 bases are TGTGCCACCAGCAGAGATCTCGCTAGCGGCAATCAGCCCCAGCATTTT. This translates into CATSRDLASGNQPQHF.

This rearrangement joins TRBV5-4 to TRBJ1-4; D is perhaps TRBD1 (6 bases). The CDR3 loop spans 14 amino acids. V was trimmed by 5 bases and J by 8 bases, leaving 16 bases between them. Looked up from germline, CDR1 is SGHNT and CDR2 is YYREEE (reference sequence). CDR3 DNA: TGTGCCAGCAGTAGGGACACCCAGAGGGAAAAACTGTTTTTT. This gives the protein CASSRDTQREKLFF.

The J gene is TRBJ1-6, the V gene TRBV5-4, with 7 bases lining up with TRBD1. CDR1 is SGHNT and CDR2 is YYREEE in the germline V gene (reference sequence). V lost 1 base, J lost 5 bases, and 3 bases stayed unmatched. CDR3 size: 15 residues. The CDR3 here is CASSLRQGDNSPLHF. The CDR3 DNA reads TGTGCCAGCAGCTTGCGGCAGGGGGATAATTCACCCCTCCACTTT.

V and J are TRBV6-2 or TRBV6-3 and TRBJ1-2; 10 bases are a match to TRBD1. CDR3 length equals 15 residues. The ends lost 5 bases at V and 5 bases at J; junction bases unmatched: 8. CDR1 is MNHEY, CDR2 SVGEGT, per germline. CDR3 nucleotide sequence: TGTGCCAGCAGTGCACCGGGACAGGGGACGTATGGCTACACCTTC. It yields the protein CASSAPGQGTYGYTF.

This chain joins TRBV9 and TRBJ1-3, with 11 bases aligning to TRBD1. CDR1 and CDR2 (germline): SGDLS, YYNGEE. The CDR3 is 16 amino acids. With 4 bases clipped from V and 3 bases from J, the junction kept 6 bases outside the gene matches. The CDR3 DNA reads TGTGCCAGCAGCCTAGGACAGGGGGCTCGTGGAAACACCATATATTTT. Its translation is CASSLGQGARGNTIYF.

This chain uses TRBV7-2 with TRBJ2-1, with TRBD2 matching over 9 bases. The CDR3 totals 17 residues. The trim removed 1 base at V and 6 bases at J, leaving 10 bases unmatched. Per germline, CDR1 SGHTA and CDR2 FQGNSA. As DNA, the CDR3 is TGTGCCAGCAGCTTAGGCGGGGGGGGGCCCGTGGGCAATGAGCAGTTCTTC. Residues: CASSLGGGGPVGNEQFF.

V is TRBV28 and J is TRBJ1-5, with D possibly TRBD1 on 6 matching bases. Germline values: CDR1 MDHEN, CDR2 SYDVKM. This CDR3 spans 12 amino acids. Trimming shortened V by 8 bases and J by 3 bases, and 8 bases separated the two germline ends. This chain's CDR3 is CASRTANQPQHF. The CDR3 nucleotides read TGTGCCAGCCGGACAGCCAATCAGCCCCAGCATTTT.

This rearrangement joins TRBV9 to TRBJ2-1; 12 bases are shared with TRBD2. The CDR3 has 16 residues. Trimming took 3 bases from V and 6 from J; bases not matched to a gene: 7. Looked up from germline, CDR1 is SGDLS and CDR2 is YYNGEE. Written as DNA, the CDR3 is TGTGCCAGCAGCGGGCGACTAGCGGGGGCCCTCAATGAGCAGTTCTTC. This encodes CASSGRLAGALNEQFF.

This clone has only one observation. CDR3 coding DNA: TGTGCCAGCAGTTCTCCGGACAGGGGGCGTAATTCACCCCTCCACTTT. Translating gives CASSSPDRGRNSPLHF. The chain couples TRBV6-6 to TRBJ1-6; 11 positions match TRBD1. V lost 4 bases to trimming and J lost 6 bases; unmatched junction nucleotides: 5. Germline CDR1 MNHNY, CDR2 SVGAGI (reference sequence). The CDR3 runs to 16 residues.

This clone appeared once. This chain uses TRBV9 with TRBJ1-1, with D maybe TRBD1 (5 bases). CDR1 SGDLS and CDR2 YYNGEE come from the germline V gene. CDR3 length: 14 residues. V lost 2 bases and J lost 5, with 13 bases in between. The CDR3 is CASSVDQGWTEAFF. For the CDR3, the DNA is TGTGCCAGCAGCGTGGATCAGGGTTGGACTGAAGCTTTCTTT.

CDR3 region: CATGTGMHEQYF. The CDR3 coding sequence is TGTGCCACCGGGACAGGGATGCACGAGCAGTACTTC. This chain links TRBV12-3 or TRBV12-4 with TRBJ2-7, with 9 bases aligning to TRBD1. CDR3 size: 12 residues. J was trimmed by 5 bases and V by 10 bases; bases with no gene match: 6.

The rearrangement joins TRBV5-1 to TRBJ2-7, with 15 bases that match TRBD2. Trimming removed 3 bases from V and 8 bases from J; junction bases left unmatched: 18. CDR3 size: 19 residues. Germline V CDR1 and CDR2: SGHRS, YFSETQ. The CDR3 region is CASSYRPGTSGGTSSQQYF. For the CDR3, the DNA is TGCGCCAGCAGCTATCGTCCCGGGACTAGCGGGGGGACCTCTAGCCAGCAGTACTTC.

J is TRBJ2-2 and V is TRBV7-3; D possibly corresponds to TRBD2 (7 bases). The CDR3 runs 15 residues. Per the germline V gene, CDR1 is SGHTA and CDR2 is FQGTGA. Trimming pared 5 bases from V and 3 bases from J, leaving 13 bases between. The CDR3 protein is CASSAGGLDTGELFF. The CDR3 bases are TGTGCCAGCAGCGCCGGGGGGCTGGACACCGGGGAGCTGTTTTTT.

The V gene is TRBV4-2, the J gene TRBJ2-7; TRBD1 might be the D (5 bases). V lost 0 bases, J lost 6 bases, and 9 bases lay in between. The CDR3 has 13 amino acids. Looked up from germline, CDR1 is LGHNA and CDR2 is YNFKEQ. The CDR3 here is CASSQDRVGEQYF. CDR3 in DNA: TGTGCCAGCAGCCAAGACAGGGTAGGCGAGCAGTACTTC.

This chain links TRBV9 with TRBJ2-5; D perhaps matches TRBD1 (7 bases). The V gene's germline CDR1 is SGDLS and CDR2 YYNGEE. The ends were cut back, 3 bases at V and 4 bases at J, with 16 bases in the middle. The CDR3 covers 15 residues. The CDR3 sequence is CASSAGQLGGETQYF. CDR3 DNA sequence: TGTGCCAGCAGCGCGGGACAGCTCGGGGGAGAGACCCAGTACTTC.

This clone was seen only a few times. This chain uses TRBV30 with TRBJ2-3; 8 bases line up with TRBD2. After removal of 3 bases from V and 5 bases from J, the junction contained 1 base not matched to a gene. CDR1 and CDR2 (germline): GTSNPN, SVGIG (reference sequence). The CDR3 loop spans 12 amino acids. CDR3 loop: CAWRGTRDTQYF. The CDR3 nucleotides read TGTGCCTGGAGGGGGACTAGAGATACGCAGTATTTT.

The rearrangement uses TRBV21-1 and TRBJ2-7; no check of the table's D call, TRBD1, against the DNA was made. TRBV21-1 is listed as a pseudogene. CDR3 length: 15 residues. The CDR3 DNA is TGTGCCAGCAGCAAAGTTTCCAGGGGGGCTTATGAGCAGTACTTC. Its protein product is CASSKVSRGAYEQYF.

The gene calls are TRBV5-4 and TRBJ2-7, with 8 bases matching TRBD1. The V segment lost 4 bases and the J segment 3 bases; nucleotides outside the gene matches: 6. There are 14 residues in the CDR3. Germline V gene sequence: CDR1 SGHNT, CDR2 YYREEE (reference sequence). CDR3 in DNA: TGTGCCAGCAGCGGTAACAGGGGGAACTACGAGCAGTACTTC. It is translated as CASSGNRGNYEQYF.